Here is one T cell receptor beta chain with its context. The data were taken from a study of T-cell reconstitution after alpha-beta-depleted transplantation in children. The TCRbeta library incorporated unique molecular identifiers. TCRdb re-called the PCR reads through MiXCR, storing one row per CDR3 protein. The sample records 450,000 to 500,000 distinct CDR3 sequences, roughly an eighth being singletons. Germline V gene sequence: CDR1 KGHDR, CDR2 SFDVKD. Trimming removed 6 bases from V and 1 base from J; junction bases left unmatched: 6. This CDR3 comprises 16 residues. This receptor was taken from a human donor who donated a stem cell graft to a child with combined immunodeficiency. The sequenced sample was PBMCs from the stem cell graft donor, obtained from the stem cell graft. V gene TRBV24-1 combines with J gene TRBJ2-1, with 9 bases aligning to TRBD1. CDR3 protein: CATSRTGVLSYNEQFF. CDR3 coding DNA: TGTGCCACCAGTAGGACAGGGGTCCTTTCCTACAATGAGCAGTTCTTC.